The subject of this entry is one T cell receptor (beta chain). Trimming took 3 bases from V and 0 from J, leaving 14 bases between them. Looked up from germline, CDR1 is GTSNPN and CDR2 is SVGIG (reference sequence). The CDR3 sequence is 15 residues long. Sequencing used immunoSEQ multiplex PCR; TCRdb keeps in-frame clones, though not all of them. The sample yields over 45,000 clones, 70% to 90% seen once. The data stem from a study of T cell changes during pregnancy in multiple sclerosis. Sequenced here: CD4+ T cells from peripheral blood mononuclear cells, sampled in the third trimester of pregnancy. The chain has TRBV30 and TRBJ1-1; D possibly corresponds to TRBD1 (6 bases). The clonotype originates from a female donor with multiple sclerosis, enrolled in a pregnancy study. The CDR3 coding sequence is TGTGCCTGGAGCGATGGACAGCTCATGAACACTGAAGCTTTCTTT. Encoded protein: CAWSDGQLMNTEAFF.